The clone carrying this T cell receptor (beta chain) occurred a few times. Its antigen remains unidentified. The CDR3 contains 15 residues. Trimming stripped 3 bases from V and 1 base from J, with 12 bases between. This sample was taken from a study of blood T cells in healthy people across ages. At least 7 million PBMCs were isolated per sample. A J-beta primer mix and a sample-barcoded 5' primer were used in a second PCR of about 6 to 12 cycles. TCRdb reanalysed the 5' RACE reads using MiXCR and keeps one entry per CDR3 protein. The sample has fewer than 2 million distinct CDR3 sequences; approximately 39% are singletons. Notes on the study in general: Diversity estimated from one million T cells was considered an underestimate.

The TCR sequence derives from a human donor in good health. Sequencing used blood. The genes are TRBV12-3 or TRBV12-4 and TRBJ2-5; a possible D gene is TRBD1 (6 bases). The CDR3 spells CASSFLGTTQETQYF. The CDR3 DNA sequence: TGTGCCAGCAGTTTCCTTGGGACAACCCAAGAGACCCAGTACTTC.